These T cell receptor beta chains were read from a single sample in a study of cytomegalovirus exposure and HLA in healthy donors. Sequencing used immunoSEQ multiplex PCR; TCRdb keeps in-frame clones, though not all of them. The sample yields about 150,000 clones, roughly 80% seen once. What was sequenced was PBMCs. The source of these receptors is a woman aged 45-65 years in good health and CMV-seropositive. Each CDR3 is given with its conserved first and last residue. D genes are given only for firm matches. For some rows the clone size is stated as once, few or many, or as a class when expanded; others skip it.

>-|TRBJ2-3|TRBV10-2|TRBD2|14
CASSLAGGTDTQYF
TGCGCCAGCAGTTTAGCGGGGGGCACAGATACGCAGTATTTT
>few|TRBJ2-1|TRBV7-7|TRBD2|19
CASSLVRGERGHSYNEQFF
TGTGCTAGCAGCTTAGTTAGAGGGGAGCGGGGCCACTCCTACAATGAGCAGTTCTTC
>-|TRBJ2-3|TRBV4-1|TRBD2|16
CASSQAPGTSEDTQYF
TGCGCCAGCAGCCAAGCCCCTGGGACTAGCGAAGATACGCAGTATTTT
>-|TRBJ1-2|TRBV5-4|-|15
CASSLIGRSDYGYTF
TGTGCCAGCAGCTTGATAGGTAGGAGCGACTATGGCTACACCTTC
>few|TRBJ1-2|TRBV18|-|12
CASSAEGSGYTF
TGTGCCAGCTCCGCAGAGGGATCTGGCTACACCTTC
>-|TRBJ2-2|TRBV19|TRBD2|14
CASKLAGDTGELFF
TGTGCCAGTAAACTAGCGGGGGACACCGGGGAGCTGTTTTTT
>-|TRBJ2-3|TRBV9|TRBD2|16
CASSILSGGALDTQYF
TGTGCCAGCAGTATCCTTAGCGGGGGGGCGTTAGATACGCAGTATTTT
>-|TRBJ2-3|TRBV9|-|13
CASSVEGGDTQYF
TGTGCCAGCAGCGTAGAAGGGGGAGATACGCAGTATTTT
>-|TRBJ2-7|TRBV7-2|TRBD2|13
CASSFFLAAEQYF
TGTGCCAGCAGCTTTTTTCTAGCGGCCGAGCAGTACTTC
>few|TRBJ1-2|TRBV19|-|14
CASSFTGSDKGYTF
TGTGCCAGTAGCTTTACCGGGTCCGATAAAGGCTACACCTTC
>-|TRBJ1-1|TRBV30|-|13
CAWSRGANTEAFF
TGTGCCTGGAGTCGTGGAGCTAACACTGAAGCTTTCTTT
>-|TRBJ1-4|TRBV7-9|TRBD1|15
CASSRAQGSNEKLFF
TGTGCCAGCAGCCGGGCACAGGGGAGTAATGAAAAACTGTTTTTT
>-|TRBJ1-1|TRBV19|TRBD1|15
CASSDRTGKETEAFF
TGTGCCAGTAGTGACCGGACAGGGAAGGAGACTGAAGCTTTCTTT
>-|TRBJ1-2|TRBV5-5|-|18
CASSLEAASQLANYGYTF
TGTGCCAGCAGCTTGGAGGCAGCCTCCCAGCTAGCTAACTATGGCTACACCTTC
>-|TRBJ1-1|TRBV2|TRBD1|14
CASRTDRVGTEAFF
TGTGCCAGCAGGACAGACAGGGTCGGCACTGAAGCTTTCTTT
>-|TRBJ2-5|TRBV10-3|-|15
CAISEPTGTFETQYF
TGTGCCATCAGTGAGCCGACAGGAACCTTTGAGACCCAGTACTTC
>-|TRBJ1-1|TRBV5-4|-|14
CASSLKLPNTEAFF
TGTGCCAGCAGCTTGAAACTCCCGAACACTGAAGCTTTCTTT
>-|TRBJ2-7|TRBV5-1|-|13
CASRLGPSAEQYF
TGCGCCAGCAGGCTGGGGCCAAGCGCCGAGCAGTACTTC
>few|TRBJ2-1|TRBV7-2|TRBD1|14
CASSSDRRYNEQFF
TGTGCCAGCAGCTCGGACAGGAGATACAATGAGCAGTTCTTC
>-|TRBJ2-1|TRBV7-3|TRBD2|15
CASSHSSGAYNEQFF
TGTGCCAGCAGTCACTCTAGCGGGGCCTACAATGAGCAGTTCTTC
>-|TRBJ1-1|TRBV5-1|-|12
CASSSLQGEAFF
TGCGCCAGCAGCTCCCTACAGGGTGAAGCTTTCTTT
>-|TRBJ1-2|TRBV29-1|-|13
CSVVGSGDYGYTF
TGCAGCGTTGTTGGGAGTGGGGACTATGGCTACACCTTC
>-|TRBJ1-1|TRBV6-1|-|11
CASMRATEAFF
TGTGCCAGCATGAGGGCCACTGAAGCTTTCTTT
>-|TRBJ1-5|TRBV10-3|-|14
CAIRQEGSNQPQHF
TGTGCCATCAGGCAGGAGGGTAGCAATCAGCCCCAGCATTTT
>-|TRBJ1-1|TRBV2|TRBD1|16
CASRGDRGRRDTEAFF
TGTGCCAGCAGGGGAGACAGGGGGCGCCGGGACACTGAAGCTTTCTTT
>-|TRBJ2-2|TRBV5-1|-|15
CASSLGGGTTGELFF
TGCGCCAGCAGCTTGGGCGGGGGCACCACCGGGGAGCTGTTTTTT
>-|TRBJ1-5|TRBV6-6|-|16
CASSTSSGGSNQPQHF
TGTGCCAGCAGTACTTCCAGCGGGGGGAGCAATCAGCCCCAGCATTTT
>-|TRBJ2-7|TRBV27|-|15
CASQRNRDATYEQYF
TGTGCCAGCCAAAGGAACAGGGATGCGACCTACGAGCAGTACTTC
>-|TRBJ1-2|TRBV19|TRBD1|15
CASGWDRGSTYGYTF
TGTGCCAGCGGGTGGGACAGGGGATCAACCTATGGCTACACCTTC
>-|TRBJ1-2|TRBV5-6|-|13
CASSFNYRDGYTF
TGTGCCAGCAGCTTCAATTACAGGGATGGCTACACCTTC
>-|TRBJ2-1|TRBV9|-|15
CASSVVGGADNEQFF
TGTGCCAGCAGCGTAGTTGGGGGCGCAGACAATGAGCAGTTCTTC
>-|TRBJ2-1|TRBV29-1|TRBD1|12
CSVEGQHNEQFF
TGCAGCGTTGAGGGACAGCACAATGAGCAGTTCTTC
>-|TRBJ2-2|TRBV27|TRBD2|14
CASKAGVLTGELFF
TGTGCCAGCAAGGCGGGGGTTCTCACCGGGGAGCTGTTTTTT
>-|TRBJ2-7|TRBV6-1|-|11
CASSEEGVQYF
TGTGCCAGCAGTGAAGAGGGGGTGCAGTACTTC
>-|TRBJ2-1|TRBV13|-|12
CASSLGPFEQFF
TGTGCCAGCAGCTTAGGTCCGTTTGAGCAGTTCTTC
>-|TRBJ1-5|TRBV6-4|TRBD1|19
CASSPTPGQGIFSNQPQHF
TGTGCCAGCAGTCCGACTCCGGGACAGGGGATTTTTAGCAATCAGCCCCAGCATTTT
>-|TRBJ1-6|TRBV21-1|-|15
CASSIRQGDNSPLHF
TGTGCCAGCAGCATCCGACAGGGGGATAATTCACCCCTCCACTTT
>-|TRBJ2-3|TRBV12-2|-|16
CASRLGGGSSTDTQYF
TGTGCAAGTCGCTTAGGGGGAGGGAGTAGCACAGATACGCAGTATTTT
>-|TRBJ2-7|TRBV30|TRBD1|16
CAWDPGTGNGVGEQYF
TGTGCCTGGGATCCCGGGACAGGGAACGGGGTCGGGGAGCAGTACTTC
>few|TRBJ2-2|TRBV29-1|-|15
CSVETGRSEFGELFF
TGCAGCGTAGAGACAGGGAGGTCGGAATTCGGGGAGCTGTTTTTT
>-|TRBJ2-3|TRBV29-1|TRBD2|14
CSGGRVGLTDTQYF
TGCAGCGGGGGGAGGGTAGGATTAACAGATACGCAGTATTTT
>once|TRBJ1-2|TRBV5-1|-|15
CASSLGGVFNYGYTF
TGCGCCAGCAGCTTGGGGGGCGTATTTAACTATGGCTACACCTTC
>-|TRBJ1-5|TRBV27|-|18
CASSPGASAAMRNQPQHF
TGTGCCAGCAGTCCCGGTGCGTCCGCCGCCATGAGGAATCAGCCCCAGCATTTT
>few|TRBJ2-3|TRBV11-2|-|15
CASSLELGLEDTQYF
TGTGCCAGCAGCTTAGAACTAGGTTTGGAAGATACGCAGTATTTT
>once|TRBJ2-3|TRBV5-8|TRBD2|15
CASSLGLAETDTQYF
TGTGCCAGCAGCTTGGGACTAGCGGAAACAGATACGCAGTATTTT
>-|TRBJ2-3|TRBV23-1|-|19
CASSQSDPLAGRSTDTQYF
TGCGCCAGCAGTCAATCGGACCCCCTCGCGGGGAGAAGCACAGATACGCAGTATTTT
>-|TRBJ1-2|TRBV14|-|13
CASSRDIFRGYTF
TGTGCCAGCAGCCGCGACATTTTCCGGGGCTACACCTTC
>-|TRBJ2-2|TRBV19|-|13
CASSTQGAGELFF
TGTGCCAGTAGTACCCAGGGTGCCGGGGAGCTGTTTTTT
>-|TRBJ2-7|TRBV27|-|14
CASSFRDRTYEQYF
TGTGCCAGCAGTTTCCGCGACAGAACCTACGAGCAGTACTTC
>-|TRBJ1-5|TRBV19|-|15
CARLTGGMGNQPQHF
TGTGCCAGATTAACCGGGGGGATGGGCAATCAGCCCCAGCATTTT
>-|TRBJ1-2|TRBV5-1|-|13
CASTPGQGNGYTF
TGCGCCAGCACCCCTGGCCAGGGGAACGGCTACACCTTC